This T cell receptor (beta chain) was obtained from a study of blood T cell repertoires in COVID-19 (TCRdb year 2020). About the investigation overall: Samples from collaborators originated in the United States, Italy and Spain and spanned both the acute and convalescent phases of COVID-19. The prospective study material was composed of cDNA or gDNA derived from T cells, B-cell-depleted T cells, or PBMCs. Subjects who had been exposed to COVID-19, were actively infected with it, or had recovered from it provided the deeply sampled blood TCRbeta repertoires that made up the dataset. The repertoires were released in a freely available public database meant as a resource for research on the immune response to SARS-CoV-2. The samples were drawn from the first 160 participants of the ongoing ImmuneRACE study and from 1,200 or so subjects provided by 6 global collaborators. A de-identified subject ID, COVID-19 status, age in years and sex were almost always included in the sample metadata. HLA class I and class II types, where available, came from metadata supplied by the sample provider rather than from assay-based typing.

Findings and caveats that apply to the study as a whole: The amount of clinical and demographic metadata varied by source and participant and was provided uncurated.

As concerns this clone: Its binding antigen is unknown. No clone much larger than this one lies a single base away; base qualities are absent.

Enrolling through a virtual design, the prospective study's participants ranged in age from roughly 18 to 90 years and lived across roughly 23 United States geographic areas. In the prospective study, cohorts were assigned on the basis of participant-reported clinical history obtained from a screening survey and a study questionnaire. ImmuneRACE Cohort 3 recovered participants were defined by two consecutive negative NP/OP PCR tests, healthcare professional clearance, or symptom resolution. Each participant in the prospective study had whole blood, serum and a nasopharyngeal or oropharyngeal swab collected by mobile phlebotomists. Over a roughly two-month period, participants in the prospective study had the option of providing additional blood draws and questionnaires. Prospective study blood samples were shipped either frozen or at room temperature before DNA extraction. TCRbeta CDR3 regions were amplified from genomic DNA by means of the immunoSEQ Assay, a bias-controlled multiplex PCR. The authors' pipeline ran thus. The number of nucleated cells in each sample was estimated from the amplification of reference gene primers within the assay. To quantify the absolute abundance of each unique TCRbeta CDR3 rearrangement, sequence reads were collapsed and filtered. Productive Simpson clonality was computed per sample as the square root of Simpson's diversity index over productive rearrangements. In its TCRdb copy, this immuneACCESS table keeps in-frame sequences only and misses some clones. Where compared with another copy, unresolved V genes explain less than half of these, and the others have no known cause. V and J calls and clone size are as listed in that table; D and trimming were resolved from the DNA. This sample has under 250,000 clones in its table, and roughly 85% of those were observed once. Together, the top ten hold 11% of the sample.

V gives up 3 bases and J gives up 6 bases, and the segment between their germline ends measures 11 bases. For CDR1 and CDR2, the germline V gene lists KGHSH and LQKENI. The CDR3, cysteine through phenylalanine, is 13 amino acids long. The CDR3 DNA has 39 bases and is translated from base 1. The chain uses TRBV18 and TRBJ1-2, and possibly TRBD1, on 6 matching bases. Sequenced input: PBMCs or T cells enriched from blood (not recorded which). This sequence was found in a man aged 25-45 years who had recovered from COVID-19. In nucleotide form, the sequence is TGTGCCAGCTCACCCGGACAGATGGATGGCTACACCTTC. Translation gives CASSPGQMDGYTF.